This T cell receptor beta chain was sequenced in a study of OX40 agonist ivuxolimab in advanced cancers. Overall study findings and caveats: Undetermined was the antigen specificity of the expanded peripheral T cells.

TCRdb keeps only in-frame clones here, not all; method: immunoSEQ multiplex PCR. Among around 68,000 clones, approximately 90% were seen once, and the ten largest hold over 1%. As regards this clone: Its specificity is not known.

This CDR3 comprises 16 residues. Per the germline V gene, CDR1 is MDHEN and CDR2 is SYDVKM. V lost 4 bases to trimming and J lost 0 bases; unmatched junction nucleotides: 6. Peripheral blood came from all dose cohorts at three timepoints. The chain links TRBV28 to TRBJ2-1; TRBD2 agrees at 7 bases. This TCR was sampled from an adult with an advanced solid tumor such as melanoma, head and neck, liver or kidney cancer. The sequencing here drew on CD4+ or CD8+ T cells sorted from blood, taken in a trial of the OX40 agonist ivuxolimab. DNA of the CDR3: TGTGCCAGCAGTTCTAGAGCGGGGAGCTCCTACAATGAGCAGTTCTTC. This encodes CASSSRAGSSYNEQFF.